This passage covers 15 T cell receptor beta chains from one sample sequenced in a study of shared clonotypes between healthy human individuals (TCRdb year 2020). Library preparation was by the immunoSEQ multiplex PCR assay. In its TCRdb copy, this immuneACCESS table keeps in-frame sequences only and misses some clones. Where compared with another copy, unresolved V genes explain less than half of these, and the others have no known cause. Counted in this sample were about 490,000 clones; approximately 82% of them appeared once. The ten largest clones add up to more than 10% of the sample. What was sequenced was PBMCs. These receptors were collected from a woman aged 40 to 55 in good health. Some clones in this sample may be carry-over from other donors' samples.

This chain links TRBV21-1 with TRBJ2-5. TRBV21-1 is deemed a pseudogene. The CDR3 sequence is 17 residues long. The CDR3 loop reads CASSKGAIGGGPETQYF. As DNA, the CDR3 is TGTGCCAGCAGCAAAGGGGCAATCGGAGGGGGGCCGGAGACCCAGTACTTC.

V usage is TRBV7-2 and J usage is TRBJ2-3; D uncertain. Trimming removed 1 base at V and 0 bases at J, with 11 bases between. CDR1 SGHTA and CDR2 FQGNSA come from the germline V gene. The CDR3 consists of 16 residues. CDR3 loop: CASSLVGGGSTDTQYF. The CDR3 DNA sequence: TGTGCCAGCAGCTTAGTTGGCGGCGGCAGCACAGATACGCAGTATTTT.

This chain joins TRBV9 and TRBJ1-5, with no clear D. In germline, CDR1 is SGDLS, CDR2 YYNGEE. V lost 0 bases, J lost 3 bases, and 10 bases lay in between. There are 15 residues in the CDR3. CDR3 loop: CASSVAGGNNQPQHF. As DNA, the CDR3 is TGTGCCAGCAGCGTAGCGGGAGGGAACAATCAGCCCCAGCATTTT.

The rearrangement joins TRBV29-1 to TRBJ2-1; TRBD1 aligns across 9 bases. CDR1 and CDR2 (germline): SQVTM, ANQGSEA. CDR3 size: 14 residues. After removal of 6 bases from V and 0 bases from J, the junction contained 3 bases not matched to a gene. This CDR3 is CSVETGGSYNEQFF. In DNA form, the CDR3 reads TGCAGCGTCGAGACAGGGGGCTCCTACAATGAGCAGTTCTTC.

This CDR3 reads CASSMGGPNQPQHF. CDR3 bases: TGTGCCAGTAGTATGGGGGGGCCCAATCAGCCCCAGCATTTT. The chain has TRBV19 and TRBJ1-5; D perhaps matches TRBD1 (6 bases). This CDR3 contains 14 residues. The V and J ends lost 3 bases and 3 bases respectively, with 9 bases between them. From germline, CDR1 is LNHDA and CDR2 SQIVND (reference sequence).

The gene calls are TRBV19 and TRBJ1-2; 7 nucleotides line up with TRBD1. Germline V CDR1 and CDR2: LNHDA, SQIVND (reference sequence). J was trimmed by 2 bases and V by 5 bases; bases with no gene match: 5. This CDR3 region has 14 residues. The CDR3 here is CASSPHRGNYGYTF. CDR3 in DNA: TGTGCCAGTAGTCCCCACAGGGGAAACTATGGCTACACCTTC.

A few counts support this clone. The chain carries TRBV7-9 and TRBJ1-1; D possibly corresponds to TRBD1 (5 bases). Germline values: CDR1 SEHNR, CDR2 FQNEAQ (reference sequence). The V and J ends lost 1 base and 11 bases respectively, with 14 bases between them. CDR3 length equals 13 residues. The DNA for the CDR3 is TGTGCCAGCAGCTTAGTTAGCGGGACGGATGCTTTCTTT. It codes for CASSLVSGTDAFF. Based on the CDR3 plus reference TRBV7-9 and TRBJ1-1, the full variable domain is DTGVSQNPRHKITKRGQNVTFRCDPISEHNRLYWYRQTLGQGPEFLTYFQNEAQLEKSRLLSDRFSAERPKGSFSTLEIQRTEQGDSAMYLCASSLVSGTDAFFGQGTRLTVV.

The chain links TRBV5-4 to TRBJ2-1, with D unclear. This CDR3 spans 14 amino acids. Germline V gene sequence: CDR1 SGHNT, CDR2 YYREEE (reference sequence). V dropped 4 bases and J dropped 6 bases, with 14 bases sitting between them. This CDR3 is CASSPKSGFNEQFF. CDR3 nucleotide sequence: TGTGCCAGCAGCCCGAAGTCCGGCTTCAATGAGCAGTTCTTC.

The rearrangement links TRBV11-1 to TRBJ2-2, with D possibly being TRBD1 or TRBD2 (5 bases each). The CDR3 loop spans 17 amino acids. CDR1 and CDR2 (germline): SGHAT, FQDESV (reference sequence). Trimming stripped 5 bases from V and 5 bases from J, with 21 bases between. As DNA, the CDR3 is TGTGCCAGCAGCCCTGGTACGTGGGACCCGCGGACCGGGGAGCTGTTTTTT. Translation: CASSPGTWDPRTGELFF.

The rearrangement uses TRBV18 and TRBJ1-2; D is undetermined. CDR1 KGHSH and CDR2 LQKENI come from the germline V gene. This CDR3 spans 15 amino acids. Trimming cost V 6 bases and J 4 bases, with 18 bases left between them. In nucleotides, the CDR3 is TGTGCCAGCTCTCCCGGGCCCAGCACCGGCTATGGCTACACCTTC. Translation: CASSPGPSTGYGYTF.

In nucleotides, the CDR3 is TGTGCCAGTAGTGCGGGACTAGCACTAACCTACGAGCAGTACTTC. Encoded protein: CASSAGLALTYEQYF. The V call is TRBV19, the J call TRBJ2-7; TRBD2 agrees at 9 bases. The germline V gene has CDR1 LNHDA and CDR2 SQIVND (reference sequence). The CDR3 covers 15 residues. V lost 5 bases to trimming and J lost 2 bases; unmatched junction nucleotides: 7.

V and J are TRBV10-3 and TRBJ2-3; a weak D match, TRBD2 (5 bases). The germline gives CDR1 ENHRY, CDR2 SYGVKD. This CDR3 contains 14 residues. Trimming pared 7 bases from V and 0 bases from J, leaving 11 bases between. Here the CDR3 DNA reads TGTGCCATCATGGTCCGGGGAAGCACAGATACGCAGTATTTT. Translation: CAIMVRGSTDTQYF.

CDR3: CASSALGETQYF. As DNA, the CDR3 is TGTGCCAGTAGTGCCCTCGGAGAGACCCAGTACTTC. This chain links TRBV19 with TRBJ2-5; D is ambiguous. Trimming cost V 5 bases and J 4 bases, with 8 bases left between them. The CDR3 sequence is 12 residues long. The V gene's germline CDR1 is LNHDA and CDR2 SQIVND (reference sequence). Combining the CDR3 with reference TRBV19 and TRBJ2-5 gives the whole variable domain DGGITQSPKYLFRKEGQNVTLSCEQNLNHDAMYWYRQDPGQGLRLIYYSQIVNDFQKGDIAEGYSVSREKKESFPLTVTSAQKNPTAFYLCASSALGETQYFGPGTRLLVL.

With regard to this clone: The junction departs from germline at one end; a sequencing error may be responsible. The sample contains more than one DNA sequence encoding this CDR3. This sequence joins TRBV28 and TRBJ2-7; the D gene is possibly TRBD1 (7 bases). Germline values: CDR1 MDHEN, CDR2 SYDVKM. The CDR3 is 15 residues long. The CDR3 bases are TGTGCTAGCAGTTTCAGCGGAGGGACAGCCTACGAGCAGTACTTC. Translating gives CASSFSGGTAYEQYF.

The rearrangement uses TRBV4-3 and TRBJ2-7; D is perhaps TRBD1 (6 bases). The CDR3 runs 13 residues. Trimming removed 2 bases at V and 6 bases at J, with 11 bases between. Germline values: CDR1 LGHNA, CDR2 YSLEER. CDR3 sequence: CASSQSGAAEQYF. CDR3 DNA: TGCGCCAGCAGCCAATCAGGGGCAGCCGAGCAGTACTTC.